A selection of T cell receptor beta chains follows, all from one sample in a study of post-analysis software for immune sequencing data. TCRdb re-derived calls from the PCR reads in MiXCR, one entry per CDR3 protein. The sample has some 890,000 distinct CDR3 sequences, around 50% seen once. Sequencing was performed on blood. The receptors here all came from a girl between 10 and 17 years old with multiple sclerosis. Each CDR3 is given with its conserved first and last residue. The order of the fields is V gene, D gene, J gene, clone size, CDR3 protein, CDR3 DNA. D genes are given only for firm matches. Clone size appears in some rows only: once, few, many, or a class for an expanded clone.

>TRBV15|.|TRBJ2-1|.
CATSRAQGHNEQFF
TGTGCCACCAGCAGAGCCCAGGGACACAATGAGCAGTTCTTC
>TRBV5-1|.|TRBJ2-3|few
CASSLATGRGSTDTQYF
TGCGCCAGCAGCTTGGCCACGGGGCGGGGAAGCACAGATACGCAGTATTTT
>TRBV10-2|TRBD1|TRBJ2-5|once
CASRAQGAETQYF
TGCGCCAGCAGGGCCCAGGGGGCTGAGACCCAGTACTTC
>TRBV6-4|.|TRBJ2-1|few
CASSDLTTHSYNEQFF
TGTGCCAGCAGTGACTTAACTACCCACTCCTACAATGAGCAGTTCTTC
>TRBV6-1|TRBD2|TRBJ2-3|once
CASGVASGSTDTQYF
TGTGCCAGCGGGGTGGCTAGCGGGAGCACAGATACGCAGTATTTT
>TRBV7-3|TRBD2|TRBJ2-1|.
CASSAGGGQFF
TGTGCCAGCAGCGCGGGCGGGGGGCAGTTCTTC
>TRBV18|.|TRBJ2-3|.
CASSPPGLIVSTDTQYF
TGTGCCAGCTCACCACCAGGACTCATCGTTAGCACAGATACGCAGTATTTT
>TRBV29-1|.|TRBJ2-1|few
CSAWANEQFF
TGCAGCGCGTGGGCCAATGAGCAGTTCTTC
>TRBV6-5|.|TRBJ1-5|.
CASSSSRAPLGNQPQHF
TGTGCCAGCAGTTCGTCCAGGGCACCCTTGGGCAATCAGCCCCAGCATTTT
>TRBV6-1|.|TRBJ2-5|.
CASSAGPNQETQYF
TGTGCCAGCAGTGCGGGACCGAACCAAGAGACCCAGTACTTC
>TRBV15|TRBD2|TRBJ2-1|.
CATSRPLAGGGNEQFF
TGTGCCACCAGCAGACCACTAGCGGGAGGAGGCAATGAGCAGTTCTTC
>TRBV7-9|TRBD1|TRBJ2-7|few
CASSLPPGQGFYEQYF
TGTGCCAGCAGTTTACCACCGGGACAGGGGTTCTACGAGCAGTACTTC
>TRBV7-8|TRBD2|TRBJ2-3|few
CASSLIAGGGTDTQYF
TGTGCCAGCAGCCTAATAGCGGGGGGGGGGACAGATACGCAGTATTTT
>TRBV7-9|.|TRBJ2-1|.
CASSSGIWEFF
TGTGCCAGCAGCTCTGGCATTTGGGAGTTCTTC
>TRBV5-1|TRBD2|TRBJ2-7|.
CASSPGGGTYEQYF
TGCGCCAGCAGCCCAGGCGGGGGAACCTACGAGCAGTACTTC
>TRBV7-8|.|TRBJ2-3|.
CASSLDRTASTDTQYF
TGTGCCAGCAGCTTAGACAGGACGGCTAGCACAGATACGCAGTATTTT
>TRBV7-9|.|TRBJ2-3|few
CASSSDRTTDTQYF
TGTGCCAGCAGCTCGGACAGAACCACAGATACGCAGTATTTT
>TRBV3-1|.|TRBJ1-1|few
CASSHGGNTEAFF
TGTGCCAGCAGCCACGGTGGGAACACTGAAGCTTTCTTT
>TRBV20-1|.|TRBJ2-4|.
CSARLGFENIQYF
TGCAGTGCTAGGTTGGGGTTTGAAAACATTCAGTACTTC
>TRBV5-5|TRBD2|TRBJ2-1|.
CASTIEASGKYEQFF
TGTGCCAGCACCATTGAGGCTAGCGGGAAATATGAGCAGTTCTTC
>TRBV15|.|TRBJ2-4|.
CATSRGDPNIQYF
TGTGCCACCAGCAGGGGGGACCCAAACATTCAGTACTTC
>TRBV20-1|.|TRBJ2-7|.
CSARDSFGNMGSYEQYF
TGCAGTGCTAGAGACTCATTCGGGAACATGGGGTCCTACGAGCAGTACTTC
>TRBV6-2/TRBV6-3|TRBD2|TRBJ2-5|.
CASSRLAGAWEQYF
TGTGCCAGCAGTAGACTAGCGGGAGCTTGGGAGCAGTACTTC
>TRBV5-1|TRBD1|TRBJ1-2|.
CASSFADRDSHGYTF
TGCGCCAGCAGCTTCGCCGACAGGGACAGCCATGGCTACACCTTC
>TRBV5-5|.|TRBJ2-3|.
CASILQDYTDTQYF
TGTGCCAGCATACTACAGGACTACACAGATACGCAGTATTTT
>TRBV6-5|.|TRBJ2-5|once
CASRQGIETQYF
TGTGCCAGCAGACAGGGAATAGAGACCCAGTACTTC
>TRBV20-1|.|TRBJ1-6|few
CSAREGNSPLHF
TGCAGTGCTAGAGAAGGGAATTCACCCCTCCACTTT
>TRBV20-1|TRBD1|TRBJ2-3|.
CSARVGQGIGTDTQYF
TGCAGTGCTAGAGTGGGACAGGGTATCGGCACAGATACGCAGTATTTT
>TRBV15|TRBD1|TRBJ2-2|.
CATSRGDRGTGELFF
TGTGCCACCAGCAGGGGCGACAGGGGCACCGGGGAGCTGTTTTTT
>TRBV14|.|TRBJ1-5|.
CASSQDLYQPQHF
TGTGCCAGCAGCCAAGATTTGTATCAGCCCCAGCATTTT
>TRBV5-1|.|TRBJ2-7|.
CASSLSANEQYF
TGCGCCAGCAGTCTTAGCGCGAACGAGCAGTACTTC
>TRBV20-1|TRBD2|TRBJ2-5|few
CSARPLRLAGAQETQYF
TGCAGTGCTAGACCGCTCCGACTAGCGGGGGCCCAAGAGACCCAGTACTTC
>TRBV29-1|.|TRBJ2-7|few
CSVLKVNYEQYF
TGCAGCGTATTAAAGGTGAACTACGAGCAGTACTTC
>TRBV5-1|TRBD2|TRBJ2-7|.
CASRLAGDEQYF
TGCGCCAGCAGACTAGCGGGAGACGAGCAGTACTTC
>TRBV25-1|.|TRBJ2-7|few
CASSEYTVPSYEQYF
TGTGCCAGCAGTGAATATACCGTCCCATCCTACGAGCAGTACTTC
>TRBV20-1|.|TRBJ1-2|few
CSARVGGRGVHGYTF
TGCAGTGCTAGAGTGGGGGGCAGGGGAGTACATGGCTACACCTTC
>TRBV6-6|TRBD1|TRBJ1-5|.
CASRHGTANQPQHF
TGTGCCAGCAGACACGGGACAGCGAATCAGCCCCAGCATTTT
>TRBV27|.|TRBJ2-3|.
CASSFGSRRLTDTQYF
TGTGCCAGCAGTTTCGGATCCAGGAGGCTCACAGATACGCAGTATTTT
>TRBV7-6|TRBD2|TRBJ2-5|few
CASSFGPSGSLETQYF
TGTGCCAGCAGCTTCGGGCCTAGCGGGAGTTTGGAGACCCAGTACTTC
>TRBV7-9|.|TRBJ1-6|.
CASSQDDVRNNSPLHF
TGTGCCAGCAGCCAAGACGACGTCAGGAATAATTCACCCCTCCACTTT
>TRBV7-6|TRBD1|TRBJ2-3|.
CASSLGTGGLRADTQYF
TGTGCCAGCAGCTTGGGGACAGGGGGTCTGAGGGCAGATACGCAGTATTTT
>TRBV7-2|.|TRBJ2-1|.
CASSLGPASYNEQFF
TGTGCCAGCAGCTTAGGGCCAGCCTCCTACAATGAGCAGTTCTTC
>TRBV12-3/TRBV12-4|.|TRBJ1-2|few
CASSLGGQGTRSYGYTF
TGTGCCAGCAGTTTGGGAGGGCAGGGGACTCGTTCATATGGCTACACCTTC
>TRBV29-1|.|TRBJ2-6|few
CSVMGPQNSGANVLTF
TGCAGCGTTATGGGACCGCAAAACTCTGGGGCCAACGTCCTGACTTTC
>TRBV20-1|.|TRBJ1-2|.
CSARGSMGALSVSYTF
TGCAGTGCTAGAGGGTCGATGGGGGCGCTTTCCGTTAGCTACACCTTC
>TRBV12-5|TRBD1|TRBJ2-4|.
CASGPPGTAFKNIQYF
TGTGCTAGTGGTCCTCCCGGGACAGCCTTCAAAAACATTCAGTACTTC
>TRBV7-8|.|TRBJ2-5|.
CASSLERRRNQETQYF
TGTGCCAGCAGCTTAGAGCGTAGGCGGAACCAAGAGACCCAGTACTTC
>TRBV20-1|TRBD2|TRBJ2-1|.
CSASLLAGGPGEQFF
TGCAGTGCTAGTCTACTAGCGGGGGGGCCCGGTGAGCAGTTCTTC